These 17 T cell receptor beta chains were sequenced from one sample in a study of T cell clonality in common variable immunodeficiency. Libraries were prepared by immunoSEQ multiplex PCR; TCRdb keeps only in-frame clonotypes and omits some of them. The sample has about 42,000 clones, none seen only once. Sequences were obtained from peripheral blood mononuclear cells. These receptors were taken from a person aged 18-69 years in good health.

This clone was counted at least ten times. The read ends 3 residues early relative to the CDR3; the germline J gene fills the gap. This chain connects TRBV30 to TRBJ1-5, with a tentative D call TRBD1 (6 bases). In germline, CDR1 is GTSNPN, CDR2 SVGIG (reference sequence). This CDR3 contains 13 residues. The CDR3 DNA, read in part, is TGTGCCTGGATTCCCGGGGGGCGAGGACCC. Protein sequence: CAWIPGGRGP. The whole CDR3 region reads CAWIPGGRGPQHF.

In its sample, this clone was seen many times. The missing CDR3 end, 3 residues past where the read stops, is filled in from the germline J gene. The chain uses TRBV29-1 and TRBJ2-3; possibly TRBD1 for D (5 bases). V lost 0 bases to trimming and J lost 3 bases, with 10 bases between them. The germline V gene encodes CDR1 SQVTM and CDR2 ANQGSEA. The length of the CDR3 is 14 residues. The CDR3 sequence is CSVEETDTTDTQYF. Partial CDR3 DNA: TGCAGCGTTGAAGAGACAGACACTACAGATACG.

A remark on this clone: The CDR3 end falls 3 residues outside the read, so it is completed with the germline J gene. V gene TRBV19 combines with J gene TRBJ1-1; perhaps TRBD1 as D (6 bases). CDR3 length: 17 residues. Germline values: CDR1 LNHDA, CDR2 SQIVND (reference sequence). The V and J ends lost 4 bases and 0 bases respectively, with 18 bases between them. The CDR3 region is CASSSGGHSAMNTEAFF. The CDR3 bases that were read are TGTGCCAGTAGTAGCGGGGGACACTCAGCCATGAACACTGAA.

The sample holds many counts of this clone. The CDR3 end lies 3 residues beyond the end of the read and is filled in from the germline J gene. The chain recombines TRBV28 with TRBJ2-7; D gene uncertain. Per germline, CDR1 MDHEN and CDR2 SYDVKM. Trimming removed 2 bases from V and 1 base from J, with 9 bases in between. The CDR3 totals 14 residues. The sequenced CDR3 bases are TGTGCCAGCAGTTTAACTCCGAGTTCCTACGAG. It yields the protein CASSLTPSSYE. The full CDR3 sequence reads CASSLTPSSYEQYF.

There are a few counts of this clone. The missing CDR3 end, 3 residues past where the read stops, is filled in from the germline J gene. The chain combines TRBV5-6 with TRBJ2-2; D is undetermined. The germline V gene has CDR1 SGHDT and CDR2 YYEEEE. The CDR3 is 13 residues long. The CDR3 is CASSRRVQEKLFF. CDR3 DNA, as far as it was read: TGTGCCAGCAGCCGAAGGGTACAAGAAAAG. The whole variable domain, remainder taken from reference TRBV5-6 and TRBJ2-2, is DAGVTQSPTHLIKTRGQQVTLRCSPKSGHDTVSWYQQALGQGPQFIFQYYEEEERQRGNFPDRFSGHQFPNYSSELNVNALLLGDSALYLCASSRRVQEKLFFGEGSRLTVL.

This clone was picked up many times. Read sequence stops 3 residues before the CDR3 end, and the germline J gene provides the missing end. The chain combines TRBV2 with TRBJ2-2, with a possible D match to TRBD1 (5 bases). Germline V gives CDR1 SNHLY, CDR2 FYNNEI. V lost 2 bases, J lost 0 bases, and 7 bases lay in between. There are 15 residues in the CDR3. The sequenced CDR3 bases are TGTGCCAGCAGTGAACAGGGCCCGAACACCGGGGAG. Translating gives CASSEQGPNTGE. In full, the CDR3 is CASSEQGPNTGELFF.

This clone was detected many times. Incomplete CDR3 DNA: TGCAGTGCTGTAGGACAGGGGGCCGGGGAG. Translating it yields CSAVGQGAGE. The whole CDR3 protein reads CSAVGQGAGELFF. The rearrangement links TRBV20-1 to TRBJ2-2, with 10 bases fitting TRBD1. The CDR3 extends 3 residues past the end of the read, so its final part is completed from the germline J gene. The CDR3 covers 13 residues. V was clipped by 5 bases and J by 6 bases; unmatched bases: 3. The germline CDR1 and CDR2 sequences are DFQATT and SNEGSKA (reference sequence).

In this sample, this clone turned up many times. The CDR3 extends 3 residues past the end of the read, so its final part is completed from the germline J gene. The chain joins TRBV2 to TRBJ2-7; weak D call: TRBD1 (6 bases). The ends were cut back, 6 bases at V and 6 bases at J, with 18 bases in the middle. The CDR3 is made up of 14 amino acids. The germline V gene has CDR1 SNHLY and CDR2 FYNNEI. The DNA read from the CDR3 is TGTGCCAGCAGCTACAGGGATGTTGATCGCGAG. This translates into CASSYRDVDRE. The whole CDR3 region reads CASSYRDVDREQYF.

This clone was counted at least ten times. The missing CDR3 end, 3 residues past where the read stops, is filled in from the germline J gene. Other nucleotide sequences from this sample produce the same CDR3. J is TRBJ2-1 and V is TRBV20-1; D is perhaps TRBD2 (5 bases). The V end was cut by 6 bases, the J end by 7 bases, with 10 bases between. Germline V gene data show CDR1 as DFQATT and CDR2 as SNEGSKA (reference sequence). The CDR3 is 11 amino acids. This chain's CDR3 is CSAGRGNEQFF. The CDR3 bases that were read are TGCAGTGCCGGCCGAGGGAATGAG.

Ten or more counts support this clone. The CDR3 goes on 3 residues after the read ends, and that part is filled in from the germline J gene. V gene TRBV20-1 combines with J gene TRBJ1-5; possible D gene TRBD1, 6 bases. Trimming shortened V by 6 bases and J by 0 bases, and 9 bases separated the two germline ends. The CDR3 is 13 amino acids. Germline CDR1 and CDR2: DFQATT and SNEGSKA (reference sequence). The CDR3 bases that were read are TGCAGTGCAGGGGGTTATAGCAATCAGCCC. The encoded protein is CSAGGYSNQP. The full CDR3 reads CSAGGYSNQPQHF.

This clone has a count of ten or more. The CDR3 end is not reached by the read, which stops 3 residues before it; the germline J gene fills it in. The genes are TRBV5-1 and TRBJ2-5; perhaps TRBD1 as D (7 bases). The germline CDR1 and CDR2 sequences are SGHRS and YFSETQ. V dropped 0 bases and J dropped 5 bases, with 11 bases sitting between them. CDR3 length equals 14 residues. CDR3 sequence reads: CASSLVQGRETQYF. CDR3 bases read: TGCGCCAGCAGCTTGGTACAGGGGAGGGAGACC.

This clone occurred many times. CDR3 region: CSAREGRGRGEKLFF. The CDR3 bases that were read are TGCAGTGCTAGAGAGGGGCGGGGAAGGGGTGAAAAA. This chain joins TRBV20-1 and TRBJ1-4, with TRBD1 as a possible D gene (5 bases). The CDR3 goes on 3 residues after the read ends, and that part is filled in from the germline J gene. The CDR3 length is 15 residues. V was cut by 0 bases and J by 7 bases, with 15 bases left in between. Germline CDR1 and CDR2: DFQATT and SNEGSKA (reference sequence).

At least ten counts were recorded for this clone. CDR3 amino acids: CASSRGQGGYEQFF. Partial CDR3 DNA: TGTGCCAGCAGCAGAGGACAGGGAGGCTATGAG. The chain combines TRBV5-4 with TRBJ2-1; the match to TRBD1 covers 8 bases. The read comes to an end 3 residues before the CDR3 does, leaving the germline J gene to fill in the end. This CDR3 region has 14 residues. Germline V gene data show CDR1 as SGHNT and CDR2 as YYREEE (reference sequence). The J segment lost 8 bases and the V segment lost 4 bases, leaving 8 bases of the junction unmatched. Filled out from reference TRBV5-4 and TRBJ2-1, the complete variable domain reads ETGVTQSPTHLIKTRGQQVTLRCSSQSGHNTVSWYQQALGQGPQFIFQYYREEENGRGNFPPRFSGLQFPNYSSELNVNALELDDSALYLCASSRGQGGYEQFFGPGTRLTVL.

In its sample, this clone was seen many times. Read sequence stops 3 residues before the CDR3 end, and the germline J gene provides the missing end. At the DNA level, this CDR3 is encoded by other sequences in the same sample as well. The V and J genes are TRBV7-2 and TRBJ1-1; D unresolved. CDR3 length: 14 amino acids. Germline lookup yields CDR1 SGHTA and CDR2 FQGNSA. V was clipped by 1 base and J by 2 bases, with 8 bases between them. The CDR3 loop is CASSLDRVNTEAFF. The sequenced part of the CDR3 DNA is TGTGCCAGCAGCTTAGATCGGGTTAACACTGAA.

This clone showed up many times. The read gets to within 3 residues of the CDR3 end, and the germline J gene fills in the rest. The chain is built from TRBV20-1 and TRBJ2-5; 10 bases are a match to TRBD2. The V segment lost 0 bases and the J segment 2 bases; nucleotides outside the gene matches: 9. The CDR3 is 17 amino acids. In germline, CDR1 is DFQATT, CDR2 SNEGSKA (reference sequence). CDR3 DNA, as far as it was read: TGCAGTGCTAGAGATGTGTTAACTAGCGGGACGCAAGAGACC. Encoded protein: CSARDVLTSGTQET. The CDR3 as a whole reads CSARDVLTSGTQETQYF.

This clone was seen at least ten times. The read falls 3 residues short of the CDR3 end, and the missing part is taken from the germline J gene. The J gene is TRBJ2-1, the V gene TRBV5-1, with 7 bases matching TRBD1. Germline trimming cut 6 bases from V and 2 bases from J; bases unmatched to any gene: 8. This CDR3 contains 15 residues. The germline CDR1 and CDR2 sequences are SGHRS and YFSETQ. The CDR3 bases that were read are TGCGCCAGCAACCCACTGACAGGGACCTACAATGAG. It translates to CASNPLTGTYNE. The whole CDR3 protein is CASNPLTGTYNEQFF. Full variable domain (rest looked up from reference TRBV5-1 and TRBJ2-1): KAGVTQTPRYLIKTRGQQVTLSCSPISGHRSVSWYQQTPGQGLQFLFEYFSETQRNKGNFPGRFSGRQFSNSRSEMNVSTLELGDSALYLCASNPLTGTYNEQFFGPGTRLTVL.

This clone was counted at least ten times. The read ends 3 residues shy of where the CDR3 ends; the end is completed using the germline J gene. The rearrangement uses TRBV19 and TRBJ2-1; tentative D call: TRBD2 (5 bases). This CDR3 is built from 15 residues. From germline, CDR1 is LNHDA and CDR2 SQIVND (reference sequence). V dropped 4 bases and J dropped 0 bases, with 10 bases sitting between them. Here the CDR3 reads CASSKSGNSYNEQFF. The CDR3 DNA, read in part, is TGTGCCAGTAGTAAAAGCGGAAACTCCTACAATGAG.